The 27 T cell receptor beta chains presented below share a single source sample, sequenced in a study of OX40 agonist ivuxolimab in advanced cancers. Generated by immunoSEQ multiplex PCR, the TCRdb table keeps only in-frame clones and is missing some. The sample carries around 71,000 clones, about 88% recorded once. Sample: CD4+ or CD8+ T cells sorted from blood, taken in a trial of the OX40 agonist ivuxolimab. These receptors were taken from an adult with an advanced solid tumor such as melanoma, head and neck, liver or kidney cancer.

This clone appeared a single time. The chain uses TRBV30 and TRBJ2-5, with 8 bases fitting TRBD2. V gave up 4 bases and J gave up 3 bases; unmatched junction bases: 7. Germline V gene sequence: CDR1 GTSNPN, CDR2 SVGIG (reference sequence). The CDR3 covers 14 residues. CDR3 in amino acids: CAWTPQGLEETQYF. DNA for the CDR3: TGTGCCTGGACACCACAGGGACTAGAAGAGACCCAGTACTTC.

The rearrangement uses TRBV5-6 and TRBJ1-5; D may be TRBD1 (5 bases). Germline V gives CDR1 SGHDT, CDR2 YYEEEE. Trimming pared 3 bases from V and 4 bases from J, leaving 11 bases between. The CDR3 consists of 14 residues. The CDR3 DNA follows: TGTGCCAGCAGCTCCACCCGACAGAATCAGCCCCAGCATTTT. Encoded protein: CASSSTRQNQPQHF.

The rearrangement links TRBV7-9 to TRBJ1-3, with 8 bases that match TRBD1. V shed 10 bases, J shed 0 bases, and the junction held 5 bases outside the gene matches. This CDR3 comprises 14 residues. Germline assignment: CDR1 SEHNR and CDR2 FQNEAQ (reference sequence). The CDR3 loop reads CATGQAHSGNTIYF. CDR3 coding DNA: TGTGCCACGGGACAGGCACACTCTGGAAACACCATATATTTT.

The chain joins TRBV4-1 to TRBJ1-2; a possible D gene is TRBD1 (5 bases). This CDR3 is 15 amino acids long. Germline V gene sequence: CDR1 MGHRA, CDR2 YSYEKL. With 3 bases removed from V and 3 bases from J, the gap between germline ends came to 14 bases. The CDR3 is CASSHRSGRDYGYTF. The CDR3 DNA follows: TGCGCCAGCAGCCACCGGTCCGGCAGGGACTATGGCTACACCTTC.

The V and J genes are TRBV27 and TRBJ2-1; 16 bases are a match to TRBD2. The germline gives CDR1 MNHEY, CDR2 SMNVEV (reference sequence). CDR3 length equals 19 residues. Germline trimming cut 4 bases from V and 0 bases from J; bases unmatched to any gene: 6. For the CDR3, the DNA is TGTGCCAGCAGTTCGGGACTAGCGGGAGGGTGGAGCTCCTACAATGAGCAGTTCTTC. This sequence encodes CASSSGLAGGWSSYNEQFF.

CDR3 bases: TGTGCCAGCAGCCCCCTAACGTACAATGAGCAGTTCTTC. Its protein is CASSPLTYNEQFF. The chain links TRBV7-8 to TRBJ2-1; D gene ambiguous. CDR1 and CDR2 from the germline V gene are SGHVS and FQNEAQ. The CDR3 has 13 amino acids. Trimming pared 5 bases from V and 4 bases from J, leaving 9 bases between.

The CDR3 sequence is CASSLQGRNQPQHF. CDR3 sequence (DNA): TGTGCCAGTAGTTTACAGGGTCGCAATCAGCCCCAGCATTTT. V is TRBV19 and J is TRBJ1-5; perhaps TRBD1 as D (6 bases). In germline, CDR1 is LNHDA, CDR2 SQIVND (reference sequence). This CDR3 has 14 residues. V lost 5 bases and J lost 2, with 10 bases in between. The full variable domain, rest sourced from reference TRBV19 and TRBJ1-5, is DGGITQSPKYLFRKEGQNVTLSCEQNLNHDAMYWYRQDPGQGLRLIYYSQIVNDFQKGDIAEGYSVSREKKESFPLTVTSAQKNPTAFYLCASSLQGRNQPQHFGDGTRLSIL.

The chain couples TRBV9 to TRBJ2-1, with 11 nucleotides matching TRBD2. Germline loops: CDR1 SGDLS, CDR2 YYNGEE. Unmatched junction bases numbered 10, after V lost 4 bases and J lost 7 bases. The CDR3 totals 16 residues. The CDR3 here is CASSKTTSGRYNEQFF. The CDR3 bases are TGTGCCAGCAGCAAAACTACTAGCGGGAGATATAATGAGCAGTTCTTC.

This clone was seen just once. The chain links TRBV28 to TRBJ1-5, with D maybe TRBD1 (6 bases). V gave up 5 bases and J gave up 3 bases, with 11 bases separating them. The CDR3 is 14 amino acids. The germline V gene has CDR1 MDHEN and CDR2 SYDVKM. CDR3 in DNA: TGTGCCAGCAGTATAACAGGGACCAATCAGCCCCAGCATTTT. Its protein is CASSITGTNQPQHF.

The gene calls are TRBV18 and TRBJ1-1, with D hard to call. Per the germline V gene, CDR1 is KGHSH and CDR2 is LQKENI. V lost 0 bases to trimming and J lost 7 bases, with 15 bases between them. The CDR3 contains 15 residues. CDR3 amino acids: CASSPPSRPKGEAFF. CDR3 bases: TGTGCCAGCTCACCACCGTCCAGGCCTAAGGGTGAAGCTTTCTTT.

This clone was counted at least ten times. The chain combines TRBV7-9 with TRBJ1-2; 9 bases line up with TRBD1. Germline V gene lookup returns CDR1 SEHNR and CDR2 FQNEAQ (reference sequence). V lost 10 bases to trimming and J lost 4 bases; unmatched junction nucleotides: 10. This CDR3 region has 14 residues. The CDR3, as DNA: TGTGCCACCGAGGACAGGGGAGGGTCCTATGGCTACACCTTC. Its translation: CATEDRGGSYGYTF.

This chain joins TRBV7-2 and TRBJ2-1, with D uncertain. Germline V lookup: CDR1 SGHTA, CDR2 FQGNSA. Trimming removed 0 bases from V and 8 bases from J, with 8 bases in between. The length of the CDR3 is 13 residues. In DNA form, the CDR3 reads TGTGCCAGCAGCTTAGCTGGTCGGCATGAGCAGTTCTTC. Protein sequence: CASSLAGRHEQFF.

The gene calls are TRBV12-5 and TRBJ2-1, with a weak D call TRBD1 (5 bases). V lost 2 bases and J lost 3, with 11 bases in between. Per the germline V gene, CDR1 is LGHNT and CDR2 is FRNRAP. This CDR3 is built from 15 residues. The CDR3 nucleotides are TGTGCTAGTGGTTTGTCAGGGTGGTACTACAATGAGCAGTTCTTC. The encoded protein is CASGLSGWYYNEQFF.

This chain connects TRBV18 to TRBJ1-3; D ambiguous. The CDR3 contains 16 residues. The ends were cut back, 2 bases at V and 2 bases at J, with 13 bases in the middle. Germline V gene data show CDR1 as KGHSH and CDR2 as LQKENI. CDR3 nucleotide sequence: TGTGCCAGCTCACCAAGAACAGTTACTGCTGGAAACACCATATATTTT. This gives the protein CASSPRTVTAGNTIYF.

The chain carries TRBV4-2 and TRBJ1-5; no reliable D call. Trimming took off 0 bases at V and 6 bases at J, with 9 bases between the two ends. The CDR3 loop spans 14 amino acids. Germline V CDR1 and CDR2: LGHNA, YNFKEQ. CDR3 nucleotide sequence: TGTGCCAGCAGCCAAGATTTGGGTCCTCAGCCCCAGCATTTT. Translated, it gives CASSQDLGPQPQHF.

In DNA form, the CDR3 reads TGTGCCAGCTCACCCAAAGAGGACAGGGCTCCCCTTAGGACGTCCCAGCATTTT. Its protein product is CASSPKEDRAPLRTSQHF. V is TRBV18 and J is TRBJ1-5; 8 bases are shared with TRBD1. The CDR3 is 18 amino acids. Trimming cost V 3 bases and J 11 bases; bases outside gene matches: 21. Looked up from germline, CDR1 is KGHSH and CDR2 is LQKENI.

V usage is TRBV19 and J usage is TRBJ2-1, with 15 bases lining up with TRBD2. Germline CDR1 and CDR2: LNHDA and SQIVND (reference sequence). V was clipped by 4 bases and J by 15 bases; unmatched bases: 7. CDR3 size: 14 residues. The chain's CDR3 is CASSKGLAGGPGFF. Written as DNA, the CDR3 is TGTGCCAGTAGTAAAGGACTAGCGGGAGGGCCGGGGTTCTTC.

The V gene is TRBV5-1, the J gene TRBJ1-2, with 7 bases fitting TRBD1. The V and J ends lost 0 bases and 2 bases, in that order; junction bases with no gene match: 7. Germline lookup yields CDR1 SGHRS and CDR2 YFSETQ. The CDR3 totals 16 residues. CDR3 sequence reads: CASSLESGRGNYGYTF. CDR3 coding DNA: TGCGCCAGCAGCTTGGAGTCTGGCAGGGGGAACTATGGCTACACCTTC.

The chain links TRBV18 to TRBJ2-1; D gene uncertain. V was trimmed by 0 bases and J by 5 bases, leaving 11 bases between them. This CDR3 is 15 amino acids long. Germline CDR1 KGHSH, CDR2 LQKENI. The CDR3: CASSPPARRDNEQFF. In DNA, the CDR3 is TGTGCCAGCTCACCACCGGCGCGACGAGACAATGAGCAGTTCTTC.

The V gene is TRBV7-3, the J gene TRBJ1-2; 8 positions agree with TRBD1. Per the germline V gene, CDR1 is SGHTA and CDR2 is FQGTGA. V lost 3 bases to trimming and J lost 7 bases; unmatched junction nucleotides: 4. The CDR3 consists of 13 residues. CDR3 region: CASSFYRGVGYTF. CDR3 DNA sequence: TGTGCCAGCAGCTTTTACAGGGGGGTTGGCTACACCTTC.

As regards this clone: Additional DNA sequences in this sample encode the identical CDR3. This chain connects TRBV6-1 to TRBJ1-3; no clear D. This CDR3 comprises 14 residues. V lost 3 bases to trimming and J lost 0 bases, with 6 bases between them. In germline, CDR1 is MNHNS, CDR2 SASEGT. Written as DNA, the CDR3 is TGTGCCAGCAGTGATCAGATCTCTGGAAACACCATATATTTT. This encodes CASSDQISGNTIYF.

This clone was seen just once. The chain has TRBV5-1 and TRBJ2-1; 7 bases are a match to TRBD2. The germline V gene encodes CDR1 SGHRS and CDR2 YFSETQ. There are 16 residues in the CDR3. Germline trimming cut 2 bases from V and 9 bases from J; bases unmatched to any gene: 14. The CDR3 sequence is CASSFGAFLADGEQFF. CDR3 DNA: TGCGCCAGCAGCTTTGGGGCGTTCCTAGCGGATGGTGAGCAGTTCTTC. The full variable domain, completed using reference TRBV5-1 and TRBJ2-1, is KAGVTQTPRYLIKTRGQQVTLSCSPISGHRSVSWYQQTPGQGLQFLFEYFSETQRNKGNFPGRFSGRQFSNSRSEMNVSTLELGDSALYLCASSFGAFLADGEQFFGPGTRLTVL.

This chain uses TRBV18 with TRBJ1-2, with 9 bases aligning to TRBD1. Germline CDR1 KGHSH, CDR2 LQKENI. The CDR3 spans 13 residues. After removal of 8 bases from V and 8 bases from J, the junction contained 9 bases not matched to a gene. CDR3 sequence (DNA): TGTGCCAGCGGGAGGGACAGGGTCCCAGGCTACACCTTC. It codes for CASGRDRVPGYTF.

This clone qualifies as medium-sized. The chain is built from TRBV10-3 and TRBJ2-6; D not certain. The CDR3 loop spans 16 amino acids. V gave up 1 base and J gave up 0 bases, with 7 bases separating them. Germline V gene data show CDR1 as ENHRY and CDR2 as SYGVKD. In nucleotides, the CDR3 is TGTGCCATCAGTGAGTTAGGTCTCTCTGGGGCCAACGTCCTGACTTTC. Protein: CAISELGLSGANVLTF.

The chain is built from TRBV28 and TRBJ2-1, with TRBD2 identical over 12 bases. Germline CDR1 MDHEN, CDR2 SYDVKM. The CDR3 extends over 13 amino acids. The J segment lost 7 bases and the V segment lost 6 bases, leaving 1 base of the junction unmatched. The CDR3 nucleotides read TGTGCCAGCAGCCTAGCGGGAGGGAATGAGCAGTTCTTC. Translating gives CASSLAGGNEQFF.

The rearrangement uses TRBV14 and TRBJ2-6; D might be TRBD1 or TRBD2, each matching 5 bases. The CDR3 contains 17 residues. The V and J ends lost 4 bases and 6 bases respectively, with 19 bases between them. The V gene's germline CDR1 is SGHDN and CDR2 FVKESK. CDR3 region: CASSLPGPLREANVLTF. DNA for the CDR3: TGTGCCAGCAGCCTACCGGGACCGCTTCGTGAGGCCAACGTCCTGACTTTC.

DNA of the CDR3: TGTGCCAGCAGCTTGGAGGGCCGTTCTGGAAACACCATATATTTT. Translated, it gives CASSLEGRSGNTIYF. The gene calls are TRBV5-6 and TRBJ1-3; D unresolved. Between the trimmed V and J ends, which lost 0 bases and 1 base, there was a span of 8 bases. CDR1 SGHDT and CDR2 YYEEEE come from the germline V gene. The CDR3 covers 15 residues.